This T cell receptor (beta chain) comes out of a study of lung T cells in sarcoidosis with Löfgren's syndrome. Overall study context: Bronchoalveolar lavage fluid in sarcoidosis accumulates CD4+ T cells. Repertoire analyses centered on Löfgren's syndrome patients.

Broader study findings: Multiple Löfgren's syndrome patients reportedly shared TRAV12-1 and TRBV2 CDR3 motifs.

Each CDR3 protein is one row after TCRdb ran MiXCR on the reads. Here the sample spans some 19,000 distinct CDR3 sequences, 20% to 25% being singletons. Judged by abundance, this clonotype is medium-sized. Its antigen is not identified. CDR1 and CDR2 (germline): LNHNV, YYDKDF (reference sequence). This CDR3 region has 13 residues. V gave up 0 bases and J gave up 8 bases, with 7 bases separating them. The sequence derives from a human donor with sarcoidosis (Löfgren's syndrome or another form), or a control subject (not recorded which). The chain uses TRBV15 and TRBJ1-4; D is uncertain. The sample taken for sequencing was CD4+ T cells from bronchoalveolar lavage. In nucleotides, the CDR3 is TGTGCCACCAGCAGAGATAGTTACGAAAAACTGTTTTTT. Its protein is CATSRDSYEKLFF.